This T cell receptor (beta chain) comes out of a study of shared clonotypes between healthy human individuals. The repertoire was sequenced with immunoSEQ multiplex PCR; TCRdb's copy has only in-frame clones and lacks some. The sample yields about 610,000 clones, approximately 96% seen once. This clone was picked up one time. CD45RO-negative, CCR7-positively selected cells formed the naive CD8 fraction, excluding terminally differentiated effector memory CD45RA+ cells. The sample taken for sequencing was naive CD8+ T cells sorted from blood. This sequence was found in a woman in her 30s in good health.

CDR3 DNA: TGTGCCAGCAGTTACGGGACTAACAATGAGCAGTTCTTC. Translated, it gives CASSYGTNNEQFF. This chain connects TRBV6-5 to TRBJ2-1; 7 positions match TRBD2. Looked up from germline, CDR1 is MNHEY and CDR2 is SVGAGI. The CDR3 consists of 13 residues. Germline trimming cut 2 bases from V and 5 bases from J; bases unmatched to any gene: 0.